This passage covers 2 T cell receptor beta chains from one sample sequenced in a study of EBV T-cell therapy then PD-1 blockade in nasopharyngeal carcinoma. Indicated treatment: AdE1-LMPpoly-expanded autologous EBV-specific T-cell therapy followed by anti-PD-1 nivolumab. Antigens of these TCRs are unknown. TCRdb keeps only in-frame clones here, not all; method: immunoSEQ multiplex PCR. The sample carries under 30,000 clones, approximately 84% recorded once. The sample in question was CD8+ T cells from blood, obtained at day 61 from a patient whose treatment included autologous EBV-specific T cells and nivolumab. Every receptor here comes from a man aged 40-55 years with nasopharyngeal carcinoma.

The chain is built from TRBV7-8 and TRBJ1-2; D gene ambiguous. The CDR3 consists of 13 residues. CDR1 SGHVS and CDR2 FQNEAQ come from the germline V gene. The V end lost 0 bases, the J end lost 2 bases, and 4 bases lay between the germline ends. CDR3 loop: CASSLAINYGYTF. The CDR3 bases are TGTGCCAGCAGCTTAGCGATCAACTATGGCTACACCTTC. The variable domain in full, with the rest retrieved from reference TRBV7-8 and TRBJ1-2, is GAGVSQSPRYKVAKRGQDVALRCDPISGHVSLFWYQQALGQGPEFLTYFQNEAQLDKSGLPSDRFFAERPEGSVSTLKIQRTQQEDSAVYLCASSLAINYGYTFGSGTRLTVV.

The CDR3 is CASSLKGDEQYF. CDR3 DNA: TGTGCCAGCAGCCTAAAGGGGGACGAGCAGTACTTC. The chain couples TRBV6-5 to TRBJ2-7, with D tentatively TRBD1 (6 bases). V was shortened by 6 bases and J by 5 bases, with 11 bases between the two germline ends. CDR1 MNHEY and CDR2 SVGAGI come from the germline V gene. The CDR3 has 12 amino acids.